What follows are 19 T cell receptor beta chains derived from one specimen sequenced in a study of blood T cell repertoires in COVID-19. Using immunoSEQ multiplex PCR, the repertoire was profiled, and TCRdb retains in-frame clones only, with some absent. The profile shows 80,000 to 100,000 clones, approximately 80% of them singletons. Sequenced sample: peripheral blood. Receptor source: a human donor in a cohort sampled during active COVID-19.

Only one count was recorded for this clone. The chain couples TRBV18 to TRBJ1-2, with 9 positions matching TRBD1. The CDR3 length is 15 residues. The junction had 11 bases not matched to a gene; V was cut back by 8 bases and J by 4 bases. Germline loops: CDR1 KGHSH, CDR2 LQKENI. The CDR3 reads CASTLDRGATYGYTF. CDR3 sequence (DNA): TGTGCCAGCACCCTGGACAGGGGCGCTACCTATGGCTACACCTTC. Looking up the rest from reference TRBV18 and TRBJ1-2 gives the full variable domain: NAGVMQNPRHLVRRRGQEARLRCSPMKGHSHVYWYRQLPEEGLKFMVYLQKENIIDESGMPKERFSAEFPKEGPSILRIQQVVRGDSAAYFCASTLDRGATYGYTFGSGTRLTVV.

The V gene is TRBV4-2, the J gene TRBJ1-1; D gene ambiguous. CDR1 is LGHNA and CDR2 is YNFKEQ in the germline V gene. Trimming took off 1 base at V and 2 bases at J, with 5 bases between the two ends. There are 13 residues in the CDR3. This chain's CDR3 is CASSQGDNTEAFF. CDR3 in DNA: TGTGCCAGCAGCCAAGGCGATAACACTGAAGCTTTCTTT.

The chain employs TRBV19 and TRBJ1-4; D may be TRBD1 (5 bases). The V end lost 1 base, the J end lost 7 bases, and 13 bases lay between the germline ends. In germline, CDR1 is LNHDA, CDR2 SQIVND (reference sequence). This CDR3 is built from 15 residues. CDR3 region: CASSIVETDVEKLFF. In nucleotides, the CDR3 is TGTGCCAGTAGTATAGTCGAGACAGACGTTGAAAAACTGTTTTTT.

This rearrangement joins TRBV5-4 to TRBJ2-3; the D gene is possibly TRBD2 (5 bases). Germline V gives CDR1 SGHNT, CDR2 YYREEE (reference sequence). Trimming took 0 bases from V and 5 from J, leaving 10 bases between them. The CDR3 has 14 residues. The CDR3 loop reads CASSLAGSRDTQYF. The CDR3 DNA reads as TGTGCCAGCAGCTTGGCGGGGTCCAGAGATACGCAGTATTTT. Full variable domain (outside the CDR3, taken from reference TRBV5-4 and TRBJ2-3): ETGVTQSPTHLIKTRGQQVTLRCSSQSGHNTVSWYQQALGQGPQFIFQYYREEENGRGNFPPRFSGLQFPNYSSELNVNALELDDSALYLCASSLAGSRDTQYFGPGTRLTVL.

The genes are TRBV28 and TRBJ2-3; 14 nucleotides align to TRBD2. The CDR3 is 15 amino acids. Germline CDR1 MDHEN, CDR2 SYDVKM. Germline trimming cut 7 bases from V and 2 bases from J; bases unmatched to any gene: 2. Here the CDR3 DNA reads TGTGCCAGCAAGACTAGCGGGAGGGCCACAGATACGCAGTATTTT. This translates into CASKTSGRATDTQYF.

The V call is TRBV6-6, the J call TRBJ2-5; 9 bases line up with TRBD1. The ends lost 6 bases at V and 0 bases at J; junction bases unmatched: 5. This CDR3 is built from 15 residues. The germline CDR1 and CDR2 sequences are MNHNY and SVGAGI (reference sequence). The CDR3: CASSQDRGYQETQYF. CDR3 nucleotide sequence: TGTGCCAGCAGCCAGGACAGGGGATACCAAGAGACCCAGTACTTC.

The V gene is TRBV19, the J gene TRBJ1-6; 7 nucleotides agree with TRBD1. Losses at the gene ends were 3 bases for V and 8 bases for J; bases not matched to a gene: 13. There are 17 residues in the CDR3. Germline V gene sequence: CDR1 LNHDA, CDR2 SQIVND (reference sequence). Written as DNA, the CDR3 is TGTGCCAGTAGTATCCGCCGAACCGGGACAGAATATTCACCCCTCCACTTT. Translation: CASSIRRTGTEYSPLHF.

This clone was detected a few times. This rearrangement joins TRBV7-9 to TRBJ2-1; D might be TRBD1 (6 bases). CDR1 is SEHNR, CDR2 FQNEAQ, per germline (reference sequence). V was trimmed by 10 bases and J by 4 bases, leaving 14 bases between them. The CDR3 covers 13 residues. The CDR3 sequence is CATHKDSYNEQFF. In DNA form, the CDR3 reads TGTGCCACACACAAGGACAGTTACAATGAGCAGTTCTTC.

J is TRBJ2-1 and V is TRBV6-4; 13 bases line up with TRBD2. The J segment lost 6 bases and the V segment lost 2 bases, leaving 1 base of the junction unmatched. Per germline, CDR1 MRHNA and CDR2 SNTAGT. This CDR3 contains 15 residues. The CDR3 region is CASSDTSGGANEQFF. The DNA of the CDR3 is TGTGCCAGCAGTGACACTAGCGGGGGGGCCAATGAGCAGTTCTTC.

V usage is TRBV27 and J usage is TRBJ1-5; a weak D match, TRBD1 (6 bases). Germline values: CDR1 MNHEY, CDR2 SMNVEV (reference sequence). CDR3 length equals 14 residues. V shed 6 bases and J shed 7 bases, with 16 bases lying between them. CDR3 region: CASSLMGAGQPQHF. In DNA form, the CDR3 reads TGTGCCAGCAGCTTAATGGGGGCGGGCCAGCCCCAGCATTTT.

This clone was detected a few times. This rearrangement joins TRBV27 to TRBJ1-1, with 9 bases fitting TRBD1. V dropped 5 bases and J dropped 11; count of bases not matched to a gene: 12. Germline V gene sequence: CDR1 MNHEY, CDR2 SMNVEV (reference sequence). The CDR3 is 14 amino acids. CDR3 in amino acids: CASSPSDYRGHAFF. DNA for the CDR3: TGTGCCAGCAGTCCCAGTGACTACAGGGGGCACGCTTTCTTT.

J is TRBJ1-4 and V is TRBV5-6; 8 bases map to TRBD1. V dropped 4 bases and J dropped 7; count of bases not matched to a gene: 6. Germline V CDR1 and CDR2: SGHDT, YYEEEE. This CDR3 has 14 amino acids. CDR3: CASSRTGSVEKLFF. CDR3 DNA: TGTGCCAGCAGCCGGACAGGGTCGGTTGAAAAACTGTTTTTT.

The chain joins TRBV18 to TRBJ2-7, with 8 positions matching TRBD2. Trimming removed 3 bases from V and 5 bases from J; junction bases left unmatched: 0. Germline CDR1 and CDR2: KGHSH and LQKENI. The CDR3 is 12 residues long. CDR3 DNA sequence: TGTGCCAGCTCACCTAGCGGGAACGAGCAGTACTTC. This sequence encodes CASSPSGNEQYF.

A single count supports this clone. The chain combines TRBV7-8 with TRBJ2-2, with 11 nucleotides matching TRBD1. This CDR3 contains 17 residues. V was pared by 5 bases and J by 5 bases, with 10 bases of the junction left unmatched. CDR1 and CDR2 from the germline V gene are SGHVS and FQNEAQ. CDR3 bases: TGTGCCAGCAGCACCGGGACAGGGGGTATCCGAACCGGGGAGCTGTTTTTT. Translated: CASSTGTGGIRTGELFF.

This clone was detected a few times. The J gene is TRBJ2-5, the V gene TRBV2, with 11 bases lining up with TRBD2. V gave up 7 bases and J gave up 5 bases; unmatched junction bases: 9. The CDR3 spans 15 residues. Germline-derived CDR1 and CDR2 are SNHLY and FYNNEI. Here the CDR3 DNA reads TGTGCCAGCAACCGGGCGGCTAGCGGGAGGGAGACCCAGTACTTC. Its protein is CASNRAASGRETQYF.

In its sample, this clone was seen once. The J gene is TRBJ2-2, the V gene TRBV28; D possibly corresponds to TRBD1 (5 bases). The CDR3 consists of 15 residues. Germline CDR1 is MDHEN and CDR2 is SYDVKM. V was cut by 6 bases and J by 1 base, with 12 bases left in between. The CDR3 loop reads CASRFGHLNTGELFF. CDR3 coding DNA: TGTGCCAGCAGGTTTGGACACCTGAACACCGGGGAGCTGTTTTTT.

The chain employs TRBV28 and TRBJ2-7; tentative D call: TRBD1 (5 bases). V lost 8 bases and J lost 1, with 12 bases in between. CDR3 length: 13 residues. Germline CDR1 MDHEN, CDR2 SYDVKM. The CDR3 nucleotides read TGTGCCAGCTACAGGTCCAATTCCTACGAGCAGTACTTC. This encodes CASYRSNSYEQYF.

This chain connects TRBV5-1 to TRBJ1-5; D possibly corresponds to TRBD1 (5 bases). The CDR3 extends over 15 amino acids. V lost 2 bases and J 5 bases, leaving 14 bases between the germline ends. Germline CDR1 and CDR2: SGHRS and YFSETQ. CDR3 region: CASSLTGGKDQPQHF. The CDR3 region has the DNA TGCGCCAGCAGCTTAACAGGAGGGAAGGATCAGCCCCAGCATTTT.

This rearrangement joins TRBV3-1 (or the pseudogene TRBV3-2) to TRBJ2-3; 13 nucleotides line up with TRBD2. V shed 3 bases, J shed 3 bases, and the junction held 0 bases outside the gene matches. The CDR3 consists of 15 residues. Germline V gene lookup returns CDR1 LGHDT and CDR2 YNNKEL (reference sequence). In DNA, the CDR3 is TGTGCCAGCAGCCAGACTAGCGGGGGGACAGATACGCAGTATTTT. Encoded protein: CASSQTSGGTDTQYF.